A selection of T cell receptor beta chains follows, all from one sample in a study of CD8+ T cells in alopecia areata. The repertoire was sequenced with immunoSEQ multiplex PCR; TCRdb's copy has only in-frame clones and lacks some. The data show approximately 100,000 clones, with just over 85% seen just once and around 10% held by the top ten. Sequencing used CD8+ T cells sorted from blood, obtained at approximately week 30, from a patient treated with tofacitinib. The receptors here all came from a human donor with alopecia areata. The CDR3 runs from the conserved cysteine through the conserved F or W. D genes are given only for firm matches. Clone size, where shown, is once, few, many, or a class for clones that have expanded.

NA	TRBV27	NA	TRBJ2-7	CASSLSIGIVPYEQYF	TGTGCCAGCAGTTTATCGATAGGGATTGTCCCCTACGAGCAGTACTTC
TRBD1	TRBV7-9	NA	TRBJ2-1	CASRLSGGTDNEQFF	TGTGCCAGCAGGCTATCAGGGGGCACGGACAATGAGCAGTTCTTC
NA	TRBV5-6	NA	TRBJ2-7	CASSLEGLLSYEQYF	TGTGCCAGCAGCTTGGAGGGGCTTCTGTCCTACGAGCAGTACTTC
NA	TRBV4-1	NA	TRBJ2-1	CASRMEAAYNEQFF	TGCGCCAGCAGAATGGAGGCCGCCTACAATGAGCAGTTCTTC
TRBD1	TRBV13	NA	TRBJ1-2	CASSTGDSPYGYTF	TGTGCCAGCAGCACTGGGGACAGTCCCTATGGCTACACCTTC
NA	TRBV27	NA	TRBJ2-2	CASSWRRSTGELFF	TGTGCCAGCAGTTGGAGACGGAGCACCGGGGAGCTGTTTTTT
NA	TRBV13	once	TRBJ2-1	CASSSSPTILASSYNEQFF	TGTGCCAGCAGCTCCTCCCCAACTATCTTAGCGTCGTCCTACAATGAGCAGTTCTTC
NA	TRBV27	once	TRBJ2-3	CASSLIGSSGDTQYF	TGTGCCAGCAGTTTAATAGGTAGTTCAGGAGATACGCAGTATTTT
NA	TRBV7-9	NA	TRBJ2-7	CASSLLQDEQYF	TGTGCCAGCAGCTTATTACAGGACGAGCAGTACTTC
TRBD1	TRBV29-1	few	TRBJ1-2	CSVEGRGLVYGYTF	TGCAGCGTTGAAGGCAGGGGGTTGGTCTATGGCTACACCTTC
TRBD2	TRBV10-3	NA	TRBJ2-7	CAISEVTSGGYEQYF	TGTGCCATCAGTGAGGTGACTAGCGGTGGATACGAGCAGTACTTC
NA	TRBV7-9	once	TRBJ1-5	CASSLGGINQPQHF	TGTGCCAGCAGCCTCGGGGGCATAAATCAGCCCCAGCATTTT
NA	TRBV4-1	NA	TRBJ2-2	CASSHISGLNTGELFF	TGCGCCAGCAGCCACATTTCGGGGCTCAACACCGGGGAGCTGTTTTTT
TRBD2	TRBV2	NA	TRBJ2-1	CASRGRGLAGTLGEQFF	TGTGCCAGCAGAGGAAGGGGACTAGCGGGAACCTTGGGTGAGCAGTTCTTC
NA	TRBV11-2	NA	TRBJ2-7	CASSFDRSIYEQYF	TGTGCCAGCAGCTTCGACAGATCGATCTACGAGCAGTACTTC
NA	TRBV10-1	NA	TRBJ2-1	CASSEAGSEQFF	TGCGCCAGCAGTGAGGCGGGGAGCGAGCAGTTCTTC
NA	TRBV7-3	NA	TRBJ2-2	CASSPGQKNTGELFF	TGTGCCAGCAGCCCTGGACAGAAGAACACCGGGGAGCTGTTTTTT
TRBD2	TRBV7-2	NA	TRBJ2-5	CASSLRAGRLEETQYF	TGTGCCAGCAGCTTAAGAGCGGGAAGGCTGGAAGAGACCCAGTACTTC
TRBD1	TRBV5-1	NA	TRBJ2-5	CASSEGTGLETQYF	TGCGCCAGCTCCGAAGGGACAGGGCTGGAGACCCAGTACTTC
TRBD2	TRBV7-2	NA	TRBJ2-7	CASSLARRGTDYEQYF	TGTGCCAGCAGCTTAGCAAGGCGGGGGACTGATTACGAGCAGTACTTC
TRBD1	TRBV5-1	NA	TRBJ2-7	CASSLVPWTGGIAYEQYF	TGCGCCAGCAGCTTGGTTCCGTGGACAGGGGGTATAGCCTACGAGCAGTACTTC
NA	TRBV5-1	NA	TRBJ2-7	CASSSPLQGSYEQYF	TGCGCCAGCTCCTCCCCCCTGCAGGGCTCCTACGAGCAGTACTTC
TRBD1	TRBV7-9	NA	TRBJ1-2	CASSAGQGDYGYTF	TGTGCCAGCAGCGCAGGACAGGGTGACTATGGCTACACCTTC
NA	TRBV4-1	NA	TRBJ2-6	CASSHPSGANVLTF	TGCGCCAGCAGCCATCCTTCTGGGGCCAACGTCCTGACTTTC
TRBD2	TRBV29-1	NA	TRBJ2-3	CSGSGTSVNTDTQYF	TGCAGCGGCTCCGGGACTAGCGTCAACACAGATACGCAGTATTTT
NA	TRBV7-9	NA	TRBJ1-2	CASSLEVAVVYGYTF	TGTGCCAGCAGCTTAGAGGTGGCGGTGGTCTATGGCTACACCTTC
TRBD2	TRBV23-1	NA	TRBJ2-3	CASSPGTSGSGSADTQYF	TGCGCCAGCAGTCCCGGGACTAGCGGGAGTGGCAGTGCAGATACGCAGTATTTT